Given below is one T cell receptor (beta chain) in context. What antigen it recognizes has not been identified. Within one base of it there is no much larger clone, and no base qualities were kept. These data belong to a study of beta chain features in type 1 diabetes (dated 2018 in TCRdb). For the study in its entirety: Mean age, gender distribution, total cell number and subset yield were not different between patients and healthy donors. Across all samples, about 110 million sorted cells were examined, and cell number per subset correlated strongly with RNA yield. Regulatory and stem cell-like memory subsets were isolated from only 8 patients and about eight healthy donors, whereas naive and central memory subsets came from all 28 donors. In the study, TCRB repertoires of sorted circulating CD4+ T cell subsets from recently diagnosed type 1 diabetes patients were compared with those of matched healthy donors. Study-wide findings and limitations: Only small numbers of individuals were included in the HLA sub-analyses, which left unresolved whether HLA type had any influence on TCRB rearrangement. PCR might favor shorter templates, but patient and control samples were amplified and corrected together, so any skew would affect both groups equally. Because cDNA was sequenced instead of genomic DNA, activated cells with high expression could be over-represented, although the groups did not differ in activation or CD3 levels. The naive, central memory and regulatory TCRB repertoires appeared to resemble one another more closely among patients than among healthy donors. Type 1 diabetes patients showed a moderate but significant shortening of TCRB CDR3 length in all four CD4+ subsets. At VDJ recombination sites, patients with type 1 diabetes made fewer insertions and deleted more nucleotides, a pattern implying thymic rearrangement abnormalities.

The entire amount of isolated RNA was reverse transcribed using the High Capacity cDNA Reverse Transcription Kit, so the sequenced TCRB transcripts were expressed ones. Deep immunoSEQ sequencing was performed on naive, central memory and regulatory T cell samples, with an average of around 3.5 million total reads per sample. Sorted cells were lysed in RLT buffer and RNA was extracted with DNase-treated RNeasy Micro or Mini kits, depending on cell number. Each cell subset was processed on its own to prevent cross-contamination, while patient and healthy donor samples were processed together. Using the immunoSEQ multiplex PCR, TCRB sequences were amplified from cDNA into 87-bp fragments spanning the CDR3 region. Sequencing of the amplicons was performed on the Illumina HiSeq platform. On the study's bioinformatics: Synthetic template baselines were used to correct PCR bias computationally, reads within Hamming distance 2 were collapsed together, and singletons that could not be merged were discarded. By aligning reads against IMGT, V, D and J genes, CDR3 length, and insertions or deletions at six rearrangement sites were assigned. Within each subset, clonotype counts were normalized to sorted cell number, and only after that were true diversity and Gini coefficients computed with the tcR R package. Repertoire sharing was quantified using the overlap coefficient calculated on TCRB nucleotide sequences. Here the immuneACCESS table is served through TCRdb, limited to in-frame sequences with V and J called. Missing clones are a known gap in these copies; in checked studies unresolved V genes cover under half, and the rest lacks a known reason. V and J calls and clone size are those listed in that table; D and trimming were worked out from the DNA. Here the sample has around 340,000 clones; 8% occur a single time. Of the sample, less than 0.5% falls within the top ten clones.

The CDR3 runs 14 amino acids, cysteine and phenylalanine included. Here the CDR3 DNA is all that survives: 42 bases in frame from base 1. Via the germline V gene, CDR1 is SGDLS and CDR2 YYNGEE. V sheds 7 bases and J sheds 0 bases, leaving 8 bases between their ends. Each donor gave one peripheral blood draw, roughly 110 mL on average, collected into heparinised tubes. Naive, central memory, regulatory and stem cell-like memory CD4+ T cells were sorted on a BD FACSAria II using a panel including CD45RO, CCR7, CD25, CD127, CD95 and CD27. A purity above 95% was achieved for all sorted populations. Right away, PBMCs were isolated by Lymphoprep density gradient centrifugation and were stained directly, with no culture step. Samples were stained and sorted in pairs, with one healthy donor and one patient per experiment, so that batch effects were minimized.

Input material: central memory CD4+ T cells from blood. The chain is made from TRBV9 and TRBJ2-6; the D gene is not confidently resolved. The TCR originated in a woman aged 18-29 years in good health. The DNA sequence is TGTGCCAGCGAGAGGAGCTCTGGGGCCAACGTCCTGACTTTC. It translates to CASERSSGANVLTF.